Here is one T cell receptor (beta chain) with its context. What it binds is not known. The sample originates from a study of cytomegalovirus exposure and HLA in healthy donors. General study findings and limits: Presence/absence results assume similar sequencing depth per donor, which may not hold.

With 6 bases removed from V and 3 bases from J, the gap between germline ends came to 18 bases. The CDR3 runs 15 residues. Germline values: CDR1 SGHRS, CDR2 YFSETQ. A multiplex PCR was run with 60 Vbeta primers and 13 Jbeta primers. The repertoire was sequenced with immunoSEQ multiplex PCR; TCRdb's copy has only in-frame clones and lacks some. The table lists some 200,000 clones, roughly 80% of them singletons. The receptor comes from a woman aged 45-59 years in good health and CMV-seropositive. Material: PBMCs. The chain uses TRBV5-1 and TRBJ1-1, with TRBD1 as a possible D gene (6 bases). CDR3 amino acids: CASNAGTPLDTEAFF. In DNA, the CDR3 is TGCGCCAGCAACGCCGGGACACCCTTGGACACTGAAGCTTTCTTT.